Following are 9 T cell receptor beta chains from one sample sequenced in a study of OX40 agonist ivuxolimab in advanced cancers. TCRdb's table, derived via immunoSEQ multiplex PCR, lists solely in-frame clones and lacks some. The sample contains about 6,300 clones, about 73% of which appear only once. Sequencing used CD4+ or CD8+ T cells sorted from blood, obtained in a trial of the OX40 agonist ivuxolimab. All receptors come from an adult with an advanced solid tumor such as melanoma, head and neck, liver or kidney cancer.

V is TRBV5-3 and J is TRBJ2-7, with 8 nucleotides matching TRBD1. TRBV5-3 carries the ORF label, with uncertain function. This CDR3 spans 13 amino acids. V lost 8 bases, J lost 5 bases, and 9 bases stayed unmatched. The CDR3 DNA is TGTGCCAGCAGCCTAACACAGGGGGACGAGCAGTACTTC. Translation gives CASSLTQGDEQYF.

V usage is TRBV7-2 and J usage is TRBJ2-2, with no clear D. The CDR3 length is 15 residues. With 0 bases removed from V and 7 bases from J, the gap between germline ends came to 12 bases. Germline V gene lookup returns CDR1 SGHTA and CDR2 FQGNSA. The CDR3 sequence is CASSLATEWGGELFF. In DNA, the CDR3 is TGTGCCAGCAGCTTAGCAACCGAATGGGGCGGGGAGCTGTTTTTT.

This sequence joins TRBV27 and TRBJ2-3; D uncertain. The CDR3 runs 13 residues. Per the germline V gene, CDR1 is MNHEY and CDR2 is SMNVEV (reference sequence). V shed 10 bases and J shed 2 bases, with 13 bases lying between them. CDR3 sequence (DNA): TGTGCCATCTCACGGGCGGCCACAGATACGCAGTATTTT. This encodes CAISRAATDTQYF.

The J gene is TRBJ2-3, the V gene TRBV5-6; D tentatively reads TRBD1 or TRBD2 (6 bases each). Germline loops: CDR1 SGHDT, CDR2 YYEEEE. CDR3 length: 14 residues. V was cut by 2 bases and J by 2 bases, with 9 bases left in between. DNA of the CDR3: TGTGCCAGCAGCTTAGGGGGGAACACAGATACGCAGTATTTT. Amino acid sequence: CASSLGGNTDTQYF.

V usage is TRBV7-9 and J usage is TRBJ2-3; the match to TRBD2 covers 7 bases. The CDR3 is 17 amino acids. With 2 bases clipped from V and 2 bases from J, the junction kept 10 bases outside the gene matches. In germline, CDR1 is SEHNR, CDR2 FQNEAQ (reference sequence). In nucleotides, the CDR3 is TGTGCCAGCAGCTTACGCCTCGAGCGGGAAGTCACAGATACGCAGTATTTT. The encoded protein is CASSLRLEREVTDTQYF.

The chain links TRBV6-5 to TRBJ1-2; possibly TRBD1 for D (6 bases). Germline CDR1 and CDR2: MNHEY and SVGAGI. V lost 1 base to trimming and J lost 8 bases, with 20 bases between them. This CDR3 is 16 amino acids long. CDR3: CASSYYPRTETIGYTF. CDR3 nucleotide sequence: TGTGCCAGCAGTTACTACCCCAGGACAGAGACTATCGGCTACACCTTC.

This rearrangement joins TRBV18 to TRBJ1-1; D gene unclear. Germline values: CDR1 KGHSH, CDR2 LQKENI. This CDR3 spans 18 amino acids. The germline V and J ends were trimmed by 4 bases and 3 bases, with 24 bases remaining between them. The CDR3 loop is CASSRYEILQRSYTEAFF. The CDR3 nucleotides are TGTGCCAGCTCACGATACGAAATCCTACAGAGATCTTACACTGAAGCTTTCTTT.

The chain uses TRBV4-3 and TRBJ2-7; a weak D match, TRBD1 (6 bases). V was clipped by 4 bases and J by 6 bases, with 19 bases between them. This CDR3 spans 15 amino acids. CDR1 and CDR2 (germline): LGHNA, YSLEER. The CDR3 here is CASSPSLGNRAEQYF. In DNA form, the CDR3 reads TGCGCCAGCAGCCCCTCCTTAGGAAACAGGGCCGAGCAGTACTTC.

The chain has TRBV27 and TRBJ2-2, with a weak D call TRBD2 (5 bases). The germline V gene has CDR1 MNHEY and CDR2 SMNVEV (reference sequence). V dropped 6 bases and J dropped 5 bases, with 16 bases sitting between them. The CDR3 is 15 amino acids. Here the CDR3 reads CASRPWGRRTGELFF. CDR3 sequence (DNA): TGTGCCAGCAGACCGTGGGGAAGGAGGACCGGGGAGCTGTTTTTT.